Below, one TCR beta chain is given with its context. Its antigen has not been determined. Per-base qualities were not stored, and no clone one base away is much larger. V trim: 0 bases; J trim: 3 bases; unmatched bases: 8. CDR3 length: 19 amino acids, cysteine to phenylalanine. CDR3 DNA only is kept here, 57 bases in frame from base 1. The germline V gene provides CDR1 SGHRS and CDR2 YFSETQ. The study profiled bulk TCR beta-chain repertoires in matched peripheral blood, tumor and adjacent normal breast tissue taken from about 15 patients with early-stage breast cancer. Before surgery, roughly 5-11 mL of whole blood was collected into EDTA tubes and then processed within 2 hours. Ficoll-Paque centrifugation in SepMate-50 tubes was used to isolate peripheral blood mononuclear cells. PBMCs were cryopreserved in about 90% FBS with roughly 10% DMSO in aliquots of roughly 2 to 4.5 million cells and stored in liquid nitrogen. Genomic DNA was extracted with the Qiagen AllPrep DNA/RNA Mini kit.

Each sample was amplified as two independent genomic DNA replicates: about 0.47 ug for blood and approximately 1.5 ug for tumor or normal breast. TCRB sequencing of genomic DNA was carried out with the ImmunoSeq Intro kit according to the manufacturer's instructions. For absolute quantification, the roughly 34-cycle multiplex PCR included proprietary primers along with spike-in control sequences. Single-end 150-bp reads were used to sequence an 87-bp fragment spanning the CDR3 and the flanking V and J genes. Seven samples, each with two replicates, were multiplexed per lane of an Illumina MiSeq using version 3.0 chemistry. As for the authors' bioinformatics: Raw data were processed with the vendor's proprietary pipeline, and both replicates were merged into a single result per sample. Clonotypes were defined as productive rearrangements sharing the V-gene family, CDR3 amino acid sequence and J-gene segment. Clonality was computed as 1 minus the normalized Shannon entropy (Pielou evenness) of TCRB abundances. T cell density was estimated as total templates divided by the number of input cells, with the number of input cells inferred from the DNA input amount. Recon, run with its default parameters, was used to estimate overall repertoire diversity and clonality. A clonotype counted as tumor-enriched if its abundance in tumor exceeded 0.1% and was at least 32-fold higher than its abundance in normal breast. The table comes from immuneACCESS by way of TCRdb, which keeps in-frame sequences with V and J called. Part of the clones is missing from these tables; in studies checked, under half for an unresolved V gene and the rest for unknown reasons. The V and J calls and clone size are taken from that table; D and trimming were inferred from the DNA. The sample contains 69,000 or so clones, more than 70% of them found a single time. About 4.8% of the sample is taken by the ten largest.

This sample was included in a study of early stage breast cancer tumors listed by TCRdb under 2017. Describing the broader study: Of the approximately 15 invasive breast tumors, twelve were found to be estrogen receptor-positive, progesterone receptor-positive and HER2-negative. Eight of the 12 ER+/PR+/HER2- tumors were invasive ductal carcinomas, while the other four were invasive lobular carcinomas. On average, each sample got 9 to 10-fold read coverage. A total of some 2.6 million templates, representing 850,000 to 1,400,000 unique clonotypes, were detected across all samples.

Study-wide findings and limitations: Tumors showed around 2.5-fold higher T cell density and higher clonality than adjacent normal breast tissue. Chain pairing and functional markers such as CD4, CD8 and FOXP3 were missed by bulk genomic DNA sequencing of unsorted cells. Enriched TCRB sequences shared across patients were mostly commonly generated sequences, unlikely to play an important role in the tumor microenvironment. Greater similarity was observed between blood and normal breast repertoires than between blood and tumor repertoires, and tumor was distinguished from normal in about 90% of the 16 patients when each tissue was compared with blood. Because the cohort was small, analysis by tumor subtype was not possible.

The V and J genes are TRBV5-1 and TRBJ2-1, with 14 junctional bases fitting TRBD2. The clonotype originates from a person aged 40 to 49 with breast cancer. Sequences were obtained from blood. The CDR3 is CASSLGGTSGSGGYNEQFF. Read as DNA, the sequence is TGCGCCAGCAGCTTGGGTGGGACTAGCGGGAGTGGGGGCTACAATGAGCAGTTCTTC.